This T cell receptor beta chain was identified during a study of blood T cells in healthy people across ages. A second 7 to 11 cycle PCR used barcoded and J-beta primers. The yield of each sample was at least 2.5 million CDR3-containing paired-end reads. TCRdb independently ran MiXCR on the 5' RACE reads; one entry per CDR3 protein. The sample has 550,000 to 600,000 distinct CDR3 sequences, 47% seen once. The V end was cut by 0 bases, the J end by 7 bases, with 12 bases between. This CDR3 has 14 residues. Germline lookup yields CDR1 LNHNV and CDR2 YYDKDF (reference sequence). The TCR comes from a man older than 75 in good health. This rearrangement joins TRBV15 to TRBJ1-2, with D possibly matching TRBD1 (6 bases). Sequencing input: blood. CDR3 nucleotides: TGTGCCACCAGCAGAGATCCACAGGGTGGTGGCTACACCTTC. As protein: CATSRDPQGGGYTF.